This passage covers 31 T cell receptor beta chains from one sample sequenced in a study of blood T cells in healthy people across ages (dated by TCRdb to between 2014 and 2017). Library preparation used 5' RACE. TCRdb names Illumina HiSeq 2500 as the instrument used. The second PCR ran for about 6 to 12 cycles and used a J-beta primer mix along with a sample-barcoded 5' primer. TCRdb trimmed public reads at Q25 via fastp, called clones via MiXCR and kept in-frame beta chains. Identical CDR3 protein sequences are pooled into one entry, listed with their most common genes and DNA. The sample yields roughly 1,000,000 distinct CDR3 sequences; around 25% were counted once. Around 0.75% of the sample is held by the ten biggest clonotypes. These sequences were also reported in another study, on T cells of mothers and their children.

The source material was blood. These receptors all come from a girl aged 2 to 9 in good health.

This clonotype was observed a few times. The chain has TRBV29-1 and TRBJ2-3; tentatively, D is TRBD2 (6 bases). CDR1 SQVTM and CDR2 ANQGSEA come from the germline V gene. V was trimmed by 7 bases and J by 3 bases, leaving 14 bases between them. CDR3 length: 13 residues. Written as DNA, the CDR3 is TGCAGCGGGGGAGGCGGCTCAACAGATACGCAGTATTTT. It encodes CSGGGGSTDTQYF.

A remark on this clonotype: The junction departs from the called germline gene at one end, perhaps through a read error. The CDR3 DNA reads as TGTGCCAGCGCACGTTCAGCGGCTAGCACAGATACGCAGTACTTT. As protein: CASARSAASTDTQYF. The J gene is TRBJ2-3, the V gene TRBV12-3 or TRBV12-4, with TRBD2 as a possible D gene (5 bases). The CDR3 contains 15 residues.

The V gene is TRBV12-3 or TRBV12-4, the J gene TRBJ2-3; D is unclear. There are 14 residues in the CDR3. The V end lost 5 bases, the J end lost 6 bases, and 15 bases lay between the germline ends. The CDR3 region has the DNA TGTGCCAGCAGTCCGCCCCCCCCAACTGATACGCAGTATTTT. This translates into CASSPPPPTDTQYF.

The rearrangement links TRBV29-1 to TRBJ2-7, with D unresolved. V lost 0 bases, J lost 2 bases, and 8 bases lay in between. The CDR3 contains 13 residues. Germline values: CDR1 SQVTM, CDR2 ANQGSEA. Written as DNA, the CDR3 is TGCAGCGTTGAAGATCTGGCAGCCTACGAGCAGTACTTC. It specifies CSVEDLAAYEQYF.

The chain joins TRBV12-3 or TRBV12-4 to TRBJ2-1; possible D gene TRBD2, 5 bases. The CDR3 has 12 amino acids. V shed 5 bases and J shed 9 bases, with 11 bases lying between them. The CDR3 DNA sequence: TGTGCCAGCAGTCCCGACTATCTTGAGCAGTTCTTC. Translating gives CASSPDYLEQFF.

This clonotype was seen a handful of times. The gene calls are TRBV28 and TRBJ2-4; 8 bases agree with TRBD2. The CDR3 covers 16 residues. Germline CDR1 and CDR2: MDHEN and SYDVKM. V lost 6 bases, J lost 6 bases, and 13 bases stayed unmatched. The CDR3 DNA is TGTGCCAGCAGCTTTCCCTTGTCGGGAGGGGTAAACATTCAGTACTTC. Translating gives CASSFPLSGGVNIQYF.

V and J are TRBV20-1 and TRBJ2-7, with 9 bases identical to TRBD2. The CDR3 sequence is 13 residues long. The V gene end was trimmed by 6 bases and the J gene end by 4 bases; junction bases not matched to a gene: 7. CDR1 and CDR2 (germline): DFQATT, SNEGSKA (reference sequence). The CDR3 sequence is CSALVAGVYEQYF. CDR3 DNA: TGCAGTGCACTTGTAGCGGGAGTATACGAGCAGTACTTC.

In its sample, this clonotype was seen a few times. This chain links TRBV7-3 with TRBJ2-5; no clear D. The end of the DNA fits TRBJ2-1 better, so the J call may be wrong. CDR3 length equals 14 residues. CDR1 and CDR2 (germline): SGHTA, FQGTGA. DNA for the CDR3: TGTGCCAGCAGCTTTTGGGCAGGCAGAAATGAGCAGTTCTTC. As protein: CASSFWAGRNEQFF.

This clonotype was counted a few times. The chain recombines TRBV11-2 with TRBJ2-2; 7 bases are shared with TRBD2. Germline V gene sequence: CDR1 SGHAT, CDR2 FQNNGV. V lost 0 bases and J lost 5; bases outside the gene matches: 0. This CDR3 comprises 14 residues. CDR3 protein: CASSLEAGTGELFF. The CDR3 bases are TGTGCCAGCAGCTTAGAAGCGGGGACCGGGGAGCTGTTTTTT.

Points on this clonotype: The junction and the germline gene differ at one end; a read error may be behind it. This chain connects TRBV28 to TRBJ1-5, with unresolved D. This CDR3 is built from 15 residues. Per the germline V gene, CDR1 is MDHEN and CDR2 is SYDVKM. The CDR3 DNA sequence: TGTGCCAGCGGTTTATACACTTATAGCAATCAGCCCCAGCATTTT. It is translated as CASGLYTYSNQPQHF. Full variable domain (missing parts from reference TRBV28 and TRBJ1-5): DVKVTQSSRYLVKRTGEKVFLECVQDMDHENMFWYRQDPGLGLRLIYFSYDVKMKEKGDIPEGYSVSREKKERFSLILESASTNQTSMYLCASGLYTYSNQPQHFGDGTRLSIL.

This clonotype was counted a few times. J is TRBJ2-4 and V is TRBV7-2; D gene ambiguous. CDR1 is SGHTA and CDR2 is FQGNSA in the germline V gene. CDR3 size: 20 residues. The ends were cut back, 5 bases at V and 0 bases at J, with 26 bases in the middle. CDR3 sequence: CASSPDPLAGASLAKNIQYF. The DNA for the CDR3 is TGTGCCAGCAGCCCGGACCCCCTGGCCGGAGCGTCCTTAGCCAAAAACATTCAGTACTTC. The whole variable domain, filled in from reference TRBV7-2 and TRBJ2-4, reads GAGVSQSPSNKVTEKGKDVELRCDPISGHTALYWYRQSLGQGLEFLIYFQGNSAPDKSGLPSDRFSAERTGGSVSTLTIQRTQQEDSAVYLCASSPDPLAGASLAKNIQYFGAGTRLSVL.

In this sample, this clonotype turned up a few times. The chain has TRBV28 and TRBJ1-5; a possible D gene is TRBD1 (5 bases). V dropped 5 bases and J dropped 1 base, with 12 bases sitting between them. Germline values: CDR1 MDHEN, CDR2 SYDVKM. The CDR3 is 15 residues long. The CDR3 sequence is CASSPFPGSNQPQHF. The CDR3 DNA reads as TGTGCCAGCAGTCCTTTTCCAGGGAGCAATCAGCCCCAGCATTTT.

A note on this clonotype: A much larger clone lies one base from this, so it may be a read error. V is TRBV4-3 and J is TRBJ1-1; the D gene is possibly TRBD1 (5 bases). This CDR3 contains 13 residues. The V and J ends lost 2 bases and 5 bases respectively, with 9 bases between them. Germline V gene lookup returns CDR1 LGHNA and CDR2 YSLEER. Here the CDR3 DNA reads TGCGCCAGCAGCCAACGGGGGGAGACTGAAGCTTTCTTT. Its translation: CASSQRGETEAFF.

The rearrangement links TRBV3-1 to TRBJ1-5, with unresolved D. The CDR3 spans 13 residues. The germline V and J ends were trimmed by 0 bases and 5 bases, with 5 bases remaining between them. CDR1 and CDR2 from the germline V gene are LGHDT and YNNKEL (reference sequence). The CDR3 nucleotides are TGTGCCAGCAGCCAAGATCTAGATCAGCCCCAGCATTTT. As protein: CASSQDLDQPQHF. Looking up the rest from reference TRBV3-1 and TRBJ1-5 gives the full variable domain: DTAVSQTPKYLVTQMGNDKSIKCEQNLGHDTMYWYKQDSKKFLKIMFSYNNKELIINETVPNRFSPKSPDKAHLNLHINSLELGDSAVYFCASSQDLDQPQHFGDGTRLSIL.

DNA of the CDR3: TGTGCCAGCAGGGTGGGACAGATTCACAATGAGCAGTTCTTC. Its translation is CASRVGQIHNEQFF. The chain is built from TRBV12-3 or TRBV12-4 and TRBJ2-1; 7 positions agree with TRBD1. The J segment lost 5 bases and the V segment lost 6 bases, leaving 7 bases of the junction unmatched. CDR3 length: 14 residues.

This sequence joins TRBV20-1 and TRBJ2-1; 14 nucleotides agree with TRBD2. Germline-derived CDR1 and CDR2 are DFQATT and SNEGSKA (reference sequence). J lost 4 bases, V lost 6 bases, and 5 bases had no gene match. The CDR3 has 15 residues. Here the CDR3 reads CSARTSGRSYNEQFF. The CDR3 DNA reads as TGCAGTGCGAGGACTAGCGGGAGGTCTTACAATGAGCAGTTCTTC.

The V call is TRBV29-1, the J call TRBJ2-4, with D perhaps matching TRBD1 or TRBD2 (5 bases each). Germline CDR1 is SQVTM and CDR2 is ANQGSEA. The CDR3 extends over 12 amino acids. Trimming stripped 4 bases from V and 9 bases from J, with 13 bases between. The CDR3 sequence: CSVVATGGIQYF. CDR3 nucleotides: TGCAGCGTTGTGGCGACTGGGGGCATTCAGTACTTC. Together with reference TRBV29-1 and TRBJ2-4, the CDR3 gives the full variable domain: SAVISQKPSRDICQRGTSLTIQCQVDSQVTMMFWYRQQPGQSLTLIATANQGSEATYESGFVIDKFPISRPNLTFSTLTVSNMSPEDSSIYLCSVVATGGIQYFGAGTRLSVL.

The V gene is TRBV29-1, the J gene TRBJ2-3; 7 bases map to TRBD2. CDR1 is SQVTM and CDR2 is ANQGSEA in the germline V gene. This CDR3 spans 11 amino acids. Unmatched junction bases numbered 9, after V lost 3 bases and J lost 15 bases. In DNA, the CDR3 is TGCAGCGTTGACCTGGGGGAGGGCCTATATTTT. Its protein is CSVDLGEGLYF.

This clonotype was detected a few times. CDR3 amino acids: CASTHGPSGGVSYNEQFF. In nucleotides, the CDR3 is TGTGCCAGCACCCACGGCCCGAGCGGGGGAGTTTCCTACAATGAGCAGTTCTTC. The chain combines TRBV7-9 with TRBJ2-1; TRBD2 matches 8 bases. This CDR3 has 18 residues. The V segment lost 7 bases and the J segment 1 base; nucleotides outside the gene matches: 15. Germline V gene lookup returns CDR1 SEHNR and CDR2 FQNEAQ (reference sequence).

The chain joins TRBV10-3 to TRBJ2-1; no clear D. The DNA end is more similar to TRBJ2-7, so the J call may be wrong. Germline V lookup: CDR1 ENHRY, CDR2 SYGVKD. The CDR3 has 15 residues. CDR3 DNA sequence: TGTGCCATCAGTGAGTCTGGGAAGTCTAGGGACGAGCAGTACTTC. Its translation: CAISESGKSRDEQYF.

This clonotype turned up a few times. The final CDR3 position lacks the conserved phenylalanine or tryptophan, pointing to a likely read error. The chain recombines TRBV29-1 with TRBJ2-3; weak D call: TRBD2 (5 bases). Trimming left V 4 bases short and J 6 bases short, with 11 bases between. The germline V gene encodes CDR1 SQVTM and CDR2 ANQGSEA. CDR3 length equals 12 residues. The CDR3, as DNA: TGCAGCGTTGTTGGGGAGAGGGATACGCAGTATCTT. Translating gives CSVVGERDTQYL.

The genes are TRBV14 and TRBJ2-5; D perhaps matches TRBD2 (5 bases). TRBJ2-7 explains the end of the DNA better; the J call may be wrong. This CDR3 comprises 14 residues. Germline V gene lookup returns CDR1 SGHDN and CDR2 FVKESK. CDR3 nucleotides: TGTGCCAGCAGCCAAGCCAACGCGGGCTACGAGCAGTACTTC. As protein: CASSQANAGYEQYF.

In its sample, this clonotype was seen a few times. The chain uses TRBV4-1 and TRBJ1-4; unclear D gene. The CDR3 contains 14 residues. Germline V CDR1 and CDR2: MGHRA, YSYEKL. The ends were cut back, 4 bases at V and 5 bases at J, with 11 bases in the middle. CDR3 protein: CASSPPGSNEKLFF. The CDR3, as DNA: TGCGCCAGCAGCCCCCCCGGGTCCAATGAAAAACTGTTTTTT.

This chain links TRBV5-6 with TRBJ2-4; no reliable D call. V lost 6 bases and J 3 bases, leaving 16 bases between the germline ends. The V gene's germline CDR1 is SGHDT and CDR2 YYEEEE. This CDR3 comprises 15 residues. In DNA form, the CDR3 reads TGTGCCAGCACCGACGGGCCAGCGAACAAAAACATTCAGTACTTC. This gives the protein CASTDGPANKNIQYF.

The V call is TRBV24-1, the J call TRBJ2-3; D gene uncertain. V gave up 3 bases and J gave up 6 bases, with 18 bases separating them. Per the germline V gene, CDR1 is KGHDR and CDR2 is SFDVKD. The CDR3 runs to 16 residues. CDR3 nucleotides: TGTGCCACCAGTGATCCTCTGACTCAGACCTACGATACGCAGTATTTT. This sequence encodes CATSDPLTQTYDTQYF.

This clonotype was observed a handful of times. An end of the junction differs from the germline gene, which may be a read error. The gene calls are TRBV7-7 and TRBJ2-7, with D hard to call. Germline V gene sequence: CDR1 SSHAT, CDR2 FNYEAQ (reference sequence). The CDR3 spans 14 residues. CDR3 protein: CASSLSANSYEQYF. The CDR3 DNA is TGTGCTAGCAGCTTATCAGCGAACTCCTACGAGCAGTACTTC. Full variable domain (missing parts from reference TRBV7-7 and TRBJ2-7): GAGVSQSPRYKVTKRGQDVTLRCDPISSHATLYWYQQALGQGPEFLTYFNYEAQPDKSGLPSDRFSAERPEGSISTLTIQRTEQRDSAMYRCASSLSANSYEQYFGPGTRLTVT.

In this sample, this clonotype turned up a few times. CDR3 residues: CASSQVAGGESPLHF. The CDR3 region has the DNA TGTGCCAGCAGCCAAGTGGCAGGGGGAGAGTCACCCCTCCACTTT. The chain links TRBV14 to TRBJ1-6; TRBD1 agrees at 7 bases. This CDR3 contains 15 residues. Losses at the gene ends were 1 base for V and 10 bases for J; bases not matched to a gene: 7. Germline loops: CDR1 SGHDN, CDR2 FVKESK.

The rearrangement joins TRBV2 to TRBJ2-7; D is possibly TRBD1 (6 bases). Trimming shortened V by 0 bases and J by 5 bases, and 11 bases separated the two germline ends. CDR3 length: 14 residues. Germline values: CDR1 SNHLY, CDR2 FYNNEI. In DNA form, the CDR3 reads TGTGCCAGCAGTGAAGCTCCAGGGGATAACGAGCAGTACTTC. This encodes CASSEAPGDNEQYF.

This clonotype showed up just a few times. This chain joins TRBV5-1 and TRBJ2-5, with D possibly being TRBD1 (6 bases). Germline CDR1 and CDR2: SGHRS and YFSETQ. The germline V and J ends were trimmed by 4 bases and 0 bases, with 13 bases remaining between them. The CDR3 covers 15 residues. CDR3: CASSRLTGDQETQYF. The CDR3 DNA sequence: TGCGCCAGCAGCCGATTGACAGGCGACCAAGAGACCCAGTACTTC.

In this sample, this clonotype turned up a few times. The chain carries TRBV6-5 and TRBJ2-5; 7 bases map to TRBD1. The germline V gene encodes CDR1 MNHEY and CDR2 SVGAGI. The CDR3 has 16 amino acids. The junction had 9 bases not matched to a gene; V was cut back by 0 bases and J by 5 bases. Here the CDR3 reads CASSYSTGWTPETQYF. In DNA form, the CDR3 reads TGTGCCAGCAGTTACTCGACAGGGTGGACTCCGGAGACCCAGTACTTC.

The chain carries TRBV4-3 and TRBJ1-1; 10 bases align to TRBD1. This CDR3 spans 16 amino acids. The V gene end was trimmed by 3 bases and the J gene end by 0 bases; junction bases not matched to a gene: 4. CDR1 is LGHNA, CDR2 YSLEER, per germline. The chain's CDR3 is CASSQGQGLMNTEAFF. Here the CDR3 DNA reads TGCGCCAGCAGCCAGGGACAGGGGCTCATGAACACTGAAGCTTTCTTT.